Included here is one T cell receptor beta chain sequence, with context. The data were taken from a study of T cells in Graves' hyperthyroidism and ophthalmopathy. At the level of the study: Blood was drawn when the patient was first diagnosed and still untreated.

Germline CDR1 is MNHEY and CDR2 is SMNVEV (reference sequence). V was pared by 7 bases and J by 4 bases, with 10 bases between. The CDR3 totals 13 residues. TCR beta CDR3 regions were amplified from RNA transcripts. RT-PCR in the first round (using the HTBI primer set) targeted the TCR CDR3. TCRdb independently ran MiXCR on the multiplex PCR reads; one entry per CDR3 protein. The sample includes 200,000 to 250,000 distinct CDR3 sequences, roughly 22% seen only once; the top ten take roughly 35%. The chain links TRBV27 to TRBJ2-2; D not certain. Sequencing input: blood. The sequence came from a woman in her thirties or forties with Graves' ophthalmopathy. The CDR3 loop is CASTSLPTGELFF. The CDR3 bases are TGTGCCAGCACTTCTCTTCCCACCGGGGAGCTGTTTTTT.